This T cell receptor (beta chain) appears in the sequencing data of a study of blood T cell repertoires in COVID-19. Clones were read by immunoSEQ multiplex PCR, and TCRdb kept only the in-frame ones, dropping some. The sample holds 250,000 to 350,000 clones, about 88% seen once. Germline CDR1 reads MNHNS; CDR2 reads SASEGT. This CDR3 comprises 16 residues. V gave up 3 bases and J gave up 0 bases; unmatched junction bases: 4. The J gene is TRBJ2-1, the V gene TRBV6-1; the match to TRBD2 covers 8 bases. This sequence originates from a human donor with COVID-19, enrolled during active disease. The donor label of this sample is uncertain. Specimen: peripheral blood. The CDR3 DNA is TGTGCCAGCAGTGACCCGGGAGGGATCTCCTACAATGAGCAGTTCTTC. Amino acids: CASSDPGGISYNEQFF.